This T cell receptor (beta chain) was retrieved from a study of blood T cell repertoires in COVID-19. Here immunoSEQ multiplex PCR was the method, and the copy in TCRdb shows in-frame clones only, minus some. The sample lists roughly 330,000 clones, around 87% occurring once. Researchers sorted participants into cohorts using their self-reported clinical history. This clone was observed once. The TCR originated in a woman aged 25 to 45 who had recovered from COVID-19. The specimen was PBMCs or T cells enriched from blood (not recorded which).

The CDR3 spells CASSLVRLARKGEQFF. The CDR3, as DNA: TGTGCCAGCAGCTTAGTTAGGCTAGCGAGAAAGGGTGAGCAGTTCTTC. The V gene is TRBV7-8, the J gene TRBJ2-1; the D gene is possibly TRBD2 (6 bases). Germline lookup yields CDR1 SGHVS and CDR2 FQNEAQ. The CDR3 length is 16 residues. V was clipped by 1 base and J by 9 bases, with 19 bases between them.